This is a list of T cell receptor beta chains from one sample in a study of breast tumors, draining lymph nodes, adjacent tissues. TCRdb analysed the multiplex PCR reads with MiXCR anew, one entry per CDR3 protein. The sample has 100,000 to 150,000 distinct CDR3 sequences, about 20% seen once. Material for sequencing was axillary lymph node tissue. The origin of the receptors is a female donor with breast cancer. Some clones in this sample may be carry-over from other donors' samples. The CDR3 runs from the conserved cysteine through the conserved F or W. The order of the fields is J gene, V gene, clone size, D gene, CDR3 length, CDR3 protein, CDR3 DNA. The D gene is left open where the match is weak. Size values are once, few and many counts, or a class for expanded clones, and some rows have none.

J gene: TRBJ2-2
V gene: TRBV5-1
clone size: many
D gene: TRBD1
CDR3 length: 16
CDR3 protein: CASTGRQGANTGELFF
CDR3 DNA: TGCGCCAGCACCGGAAGACAGGGGGCAAACACCGGGGAGCTGTTTTTT

J gene: TRBJ1-2
V gene: TRBV13
clone size: few
D gene: TRBD1
CDR3 length: 14
CDR3 protein: CASSAATGTDGYTF
CDR3 DNA: TGTGCCAGCAGCGCGGCGACAGGGACGGATGGCTACACCTTC

J gene: TRBJ2-7
V gene: TRBV28
clone size: many
D gene: TRBD2
CDR3 length: 15
CDR3 protein: CASRSRGGRDYEQYF
CDR3 DNA: TGTGCCAGCAGGAGTCGGGGGGGCAGAGACTACGAGCAGTACTTC

J gene: TRBJ2-5
V gene: TRBV9
clone size: many
D gene: -
CDR3 length: 15
CDR3 protein: CASSVDIGREETQYF
CDR3 DNA: TGTGCCAGCAGCGTCGACATCGGACGGGAAGAGACCCAGTACTTC

J gene: TRBJ2-7
V gene: TRBV5-1
clone size: many
D gene: -
CDR3 length: 16
CDR3 protein: CASSKDRDASSYEQYF
CDR3 DNA: TGCGCCAGCAGCAAGGACCGGGACGCCTCTTCCTACGAGCAGTACTTC

J gene: TRBJ1-2
V gene: TRBV7-9
clone size: many
D gene: TRBD1
CDR3 length: 14
CDR3 protein: CASSLGTGNDGYTF
CDR3 DNA: TGTGCCAGCAGCTTGGGGACAGGGAATGATGGCTACACCTTC

J gene: TRBJ2-7
V gene: TRBV15
clone size: many
D gene: -
CDR3 length: 14
CDR3 protein: CATSRETGSYEQYF
CDR3 DNA: TGTGCCACCAGCAGAGAGACAGGTAGCTACGAGCAGTACTTC

J gene: TRBJ1-3
V gene: TRBV5-6
clone size: many
D gene: -
CDR3 length: 15
CDR3 protein: CASSLVQGTGNTIYF
CDR3 DNA: TGTGCCAGCAGCTTGGTGCAGGGGACTGGAAACACCATATATTTT

J gene: TRBJ1-3
V gene: TRBV6-5
clone size: many
D gene: TRBD1
CDR3 length: 16
CDR3 protein: CASSTRTGAVGNTIYF
CDR3 DNA: TGTGCCAGCAGCACCCGGACAGGGGCGGTTGGAAACACCATATATTTT

J gene: TRBJ1-6
V gene: TRBV7-2
clone size: many
D gene: -
CDR3 length: 17
CDR3 protein: CASSLRFTGGYNSPLHF
CDR3 DNA: TGTGCCAGCAGCTTAAGGTTTACAGGAGGGTATAATTCACCCCTCCACTTT

J gene: TRBJ2-7
V gene: TRBV11-3
clone size: many
D gene: TRBD2
CDR3 length: 16
CDR3 protein: CASSLPKERGRYEQYF
CDR3 DNA: TGTGCCAGCAGCTTGCCTAAGGAGCGGGGGCGCTACGAGCAGTACTTC

J gene: TRBJ2-3
V gene: TRBV25-1
clone size: -
D gene: -
CDR3 length: 15
CDR3 protein: CASSESCPGTDTQYF
CDR3 DNA: TGTGCCAGCAGTGAGTCTTGTCCGGGCACAGATACGCAGTATTTT

J gene: TRBJ1-5
V gene: TRBV4-1
clone size: few
D gene: -
CDR3 length: 14
CDR3 protein: CASSQDTLNQPQHF
CDR3 DNA: TGCGCCAGCAGCCAAGATACACTCAATCAGCCCCAGCATTTT

J gene: TRBJ1-5
V gene: TRBV6-1
clone size: many
D gene: -
CDR3 length: 14
CDR3 protein: CASSEYPRNQPQHF
CDR3 DNA: TGTGCCAGCAGTGAATATCCTCGCAATCAGCCCCAGCATTTT

J gene: TRBJ2-1
V gene: TRBV11-1
clone size: many
D gene: TRBD2
CDR3 length: 18
CDR3 protein: CASSSASGGGPTTDEQFF
CDR3 DNA: TGTGCCAGCAGCTCCGCTAGCGGGGGGGGACCGACTACGGATGAGCAGTTCTTC

J gene: TRBJ2-3
V gene: TRBV18
clone size: -
D gene: -
CDR3 length: 15
CDR3 protein: CASSHRQAPTDTQYF
CDR3 DNA: TGTGCCAGCTCACATCGACAGGCCCCCACAGATACGCAGTATTTT

J gene: TRBJ2-6
V gene: TRBV15
clone size: -
D gene: -
CDR3 length: 15
CDR3 protein: CATSRGFSGANVLTF
CDR3 DNA: TGTGCCACCAGCAGAGGATTTTCTGGGGCCAACGTCCTGACTTTC

J gene: TRBJ2-3
V gene: TRBV5-8
clone size: many
D gene: -
CDR3 length: 17
CDR3 protein: CASSLSIGGSITDTQYF
CDR3 DNA: TGTGCCAGCAGCCTGTCAATCGGGGGATCCATCACAGATACGCAGTATTTT